Following are 8 T cell receptor beta chains from one sample sequenced in a study of radiotherapy plus CTLA-4 blockade in lung cancer. Measured with immunoSEQ multiplex PCR; TCRdb has only the in-frame clones, and not every one. The sample includes roughly 57,000 clones, 70% to 85% of them seen just once. The material sequenced was peripheral blood, taken from a patient treated with radiotherapy plus ipilimumab. Receptors originate from a human donor with non-small cell lung cancer whose response to radiotherapy plus ipilimumab could not be evaluated.

The V call is TRBV19, the J call TRBJ1-1, with D unclear. V lost 5 bases, J lost 1 base, and 14 bases lay in between. CDR3 length: 15 amino acids. Germline lookup yields CDR1 LNHDA and CDR2 SQIVND (reference sequence). CDR3 in DNA: TGTGCCAGTAGTCCCGCGGGGAGGTCGAACACTGAAGCTTTCTTT. Amino acid sequence: CASSPAGRSNTEAFF.

This clone has only a few counts. The same CDR3 can be traced to other DNA sequences in this sample. The genes are TRBV5-6 and TRBJ2-7; 9 bases match TRBD1. CDR1 is SGHDT and CDR2 is YYEEEE in the germline V gene. The CDR3 is 13 amino acids. With 5 bases clipped from V and 4 bases from J, the junction kept 4 bases outside the gene matches. The CDR3 loop reads CASSLDRGYEQYF. The CDR3 region has the DNA TGTGCCAGCAGTCTGGACAGGGGATACGAGCAGTACTTC.

This rearrangement joins TRBV27 to TRBJ2-7; 8 bases align to TRBD1. The CDR3 extends over 15 amino acids. The germline V gene encodes CDR1 MNHEY and CDR2 SMNVEV (reference sequence). The ends lost 5 bases at V and 0 bases at J; junction bases unmatched: 6. The CDR3 nucleotides read TGTGCCAGCAGTCGACAGGGGAGTGGCTCCTACGAGCAGTACTTC. It codes for CASSRQGSGSYEQYF.

The chain employs TRBV5-1 and TRBJ2-7, with 7 bases identical to TRBD1. Looked up from germline, CDR1 is SGHRS and CDR2 is YFSETQ. The ends lost 1 base at V and 3 bases at J; junction bases unmatched: 4. The CDR3 spans 14 residues. DNA for the CDR3: TGCGCCAGCAGCTTGTTTCCAGGGGGCTACGAGCAGTACTTC. Translation: CASSLFPGGYEQYF. The entire variable domain, with the rest obtained from reference TRBV5-1 and TRBJ2-7, is as follows: KAGVTQTPRYLIKTRGQQVTLSCSPISGHRSVSWYQQTPGQGLQFLFEYFSETQRNKGNFPGRFSGRQFSNSRSEMNVSTLELGDSALYLCASSLFPGGYEQYFGPGTRLTVT.

V gene TRBV5-4 combines with J gene TRBJ1-5; D gene ambiguous. The CDR3 totals 14 residues. Germline V lookup: CDR1 SGHNT, CDR2 YYREEE (reference sequence). V was cut by 4 bases and J by 4 bases, with 12 bases left in between. CDR3 amino acids: CASSKEGGNQPQHF. The CDR3 DNA reads as TGTGCCAGCAGCAAGGAGGGCGGGAATCAGCCCCAGCATTTT.

The V and J genes are TRBV25-1 and TRBJ2-5, with a possible D match to TRBD1 (6 bases). Near its end, the DNA agrees better with TRBJ2-7, so the J call may be wrong. The germline gives CDR1 MGHDK, CDR2 SYGVNS. This CDR3 is 15 amino acids long. As DNA, the CDR3 is TGTGCCAGCAGTGAATCAGGGGTGGGGACGTACGAGCAGTACTTC. Protein sequence: CASSESGVGTYEQYF.

Written as DNA, the CDR3 is TGTGCTAGTGGTCTAGGACAGCTCTACGAGCAGTACTTC. Its translation is CASGLGQLYEQYF. The gene calls are TRBV12-5 and TRBJ2-7; D might be TRBD1 (6 bases). The CDR3 is 13 residues long. CDR1 and CDR2 (germline): LGHNT, FRNRAP. V lost 5 bases, J lost 3 bases, and 11 bases lay in between.

This clone turned up a few times. V gene TRBV30 combines with J gene TRBJ1-1, with D unclear. This CDR3 region has 10 residues. Germline V gene sequence: CDR1 GTSNPN, CDR2 SVGIG (reference sequence). V lost 7 bases, J lost 6 bases, and 9 bases lay in between. CDR3 nucleotide sequence: TGTGCCTTACTGGGCCCTGAAGCTTTCTTT. Protein product: CALLGPEAFF. The entire variable domain, with the rest obtained from reference TRBV30 and TRBJ1-1, is as follows: SQTIHQWPATLVQPVGSPLSLECTVEGTSNPNLYWYRQAAGRGLQLLFYSVGIGQISSEVPQNLSASRPQDRQFILSSKKLLLSDSGFYLCALLGPEAFFGQGTRLTVV.